Sequencing of this T cell receptor beta chain was carried out in a study of shared clonotypes between healthy human individuals. Looking at the study overall: Three plates were used per donor for CD4 naive, three for CD4 memory, two for CD8 naive and one for CD8 memory.

About this clone itself: Its target is not known.

CDR1 and CDR2 (germline): MDHEN, SYDVKM. V was trimmed by 10 bases and J by 7 bases, leaving 13 bases between them. The CDR3 is 12 residues long. General study results and limits: Against clonotypes common to all four donors, non-shared ones had lower generation probabilities.

Sorted subsets were amplified in replicate PCRs using 200 to 250 ng DNA, about 30,000 T cell genomes. Sequencing was performed with immunoSEQ multiplex PCR; in TCRdb, only in-frame clones are kept and a portion is missing. The table lists 1,400,000 or so clones, 98% of them singletons, with 0.36% in the top ten. The chain employs TRBV28 and TRBJ2-2; maybe TRBD1 (6 bases). The sample consisted of naive CD4+ T cells sorted from blood. As to subset: CD45RA+ positively selected. This receptor was taken from a man aged 30 to 45 in good health. The CDR3 protein is CATEQGVGELFF. CDR3 nucleotides: TGTGCCACTGAACAGGGAGTCGGGGAGCTGTTTTTT.